These 20 T cell receptor beta chains were all obtained from the same sample, sequenced in a study of T cell clonality in common variable immunodeficiency. Clones were read by immunoSEQ multiplex PCR, and TCRdb kept only the in-frame ones, dropping some. The table lists roughly 60,000 clones, with no singletons. The sequenced sample was peripheral blood mononuclear cells. The source of these receptors is a person aged 18 to 75 in good health.

This clone was found many times. The CDR3 is cut off 3 residues early in the read; its end comes from the germline J gene. V is TRBV20-1 and J is TRBJ2-3; D is perhaps TRBD2 (5 bases). Per germline, CDR1 DFQATT and CDR2 SNEGSKA (reference sequence). V was cut by 6 bases and J by 5 bases, with 12 bases left in between. CDR3 length: 12 amino acids. Partial CDR3 DNA: TGCAGTGCAGACTTCGGGGAAGATACG. This translates into CSADFGEDT. The CDR3 reads in full as CSADFGEDTQYF.

This clone was observed many times. The sequenced fragment ends 3 residues before the CDR3 boundary, so the rest is inferred from the germline J gene. This chain links TRBV12-3 or TRBV12-4 with TRBJ2-1; 10 nucleotides agree with TRBD1. The CDR3 has 17 amino acids. V gave up 6 bases and J gave up 6 bases; unmatched junction bases: 14. CDR3 DNA, as far as it was read: TGTGCCAGCAGACCCGACAGGGGGCGAAAATCGGGCAATGAG. Protein product: CASRPDRGRKSGNE. The entire CDR3 is CASRPDRGRKSGNEQFF.

At least ten counts were recorded for this clone. The sequenced fragment ends 3 residues before the CDR3 boundary, so the rest is inferred from the germline J gene. V gene TRBV9 combines with J gene TRBJ1-5; D not certain. CDR1 SGDLS and CDR2 YYNGEE come from the germline V gene. The V end lost 3 bases, the J end lost 0 bases, and 31 bases lay between the germline ends. The length of the CDR3 is 22 residues. CDR3 DNA (partial): TGTGCCAGCAGCGGCCCGACGGGCCCTAGCTCATTATCTCTCTATAGCAATCAGCCC. Protein sequence: CASSGPTGPSSLSLYSNQP. The CDR3 in full is CASSGPTGPSSLSLYSNQPQHF.

This clone has ten or more counts. The read falls 3 residues short of the CDR3 end, and the missing part is taken from the germline J gene. This chain uses TRBV28 with TRBJ1-2; 7 bases map to TRBD1. The CDR3 has 15 residues. Germline CDR1 reads MDHEN; CDR2 reads SYDVKM. Trimming removed 3 bases from V and 6 bases from J; junction bases left unmatched: 10. Partial CDR3 DNA: TGTGCCAGCAGTTTGCAAGGGACAGCCTTACATGGC. Its translation is CASSLQGTALHG. The CDR3 in its entirety is CASSLQGTALHGYTF.

This clone has a count of ten or more. The CDR3 end falls 3 residues outside the read, so it is completed with the germline J gene. This chain links TRBV30 with TRBJ1-2, with no clear D. This CDR3 is built from 14 residues. Germline CDR1 is GTSNPN and CDR2 is SVGIG (reference sequence). V was clipped by 0 bases and J by 5 bases, with 13 bases between them. CDR3 region: CAWSVGAGVYGYTF. Incomplete CDR3 DNA: TGTGCCTGGAGTGTCGGTGCAGGAGTATATGGC.

This clone was recorded at least ten times. The sequenced fragment ends 3 residues before the CDR3 boundary, so the rest is inferred from the germline J gene. This rearrangement joins TRBV7-9 to TRBJ2-1, with TRBD2 identical over 7 bases. V lost 0 bases to trimming and J lost 9 bases; unmatched junction nucleotides: 5. Germline V gene sequence: CDR1 SEHNR, CDR2 FQNEAQ (reference sequence). This CDR3 is built from 14 residues. CDR3 DNA (partial): TGTGCCAGCAGCTTAGCGGGCGGGAGTGGTGAG. Translation gives CASSLAGGSGE. The whole CDR3 sequence reads CASSLAGGSGEQFF.

This clone was picked up many times. Read coverage stops 3 residues before the CDR3 terminus; the germline J gene supplies the remainder. The chain uses TRBV30 and TRBJ2-5; D perhaps matches TRBD2 (5 bases). Trimming left V 0 bases short and J 6 bases short, with 8 bases between. There are 12 residues in the CDR3. The V gene's germline CDR1 is GTSNPN and CDR2 SVGIG (reference sequence). The sequenced CDR3 bases are TGTGCCTGGAGTGTCGGGGTAAAGACC. Its translation is CAWSVGVKT. The CDR3 in its entirety is CAWSVGVKTQYF.

The sample holds many counts of this clone. The CDR3 is cut off 3 residues early in the read; its end comes from the germline J gene. V is TRBV7-2 and J is TRBJ2-2; the D is unclear. The CDR3 extends over 14 amino acids. CDR1 and CDR2 (germline): SGHTA, FQGNSA. The V end was cut by 5 bases, the J end by 6 bases, with 13 bases between. CDR3 in amino acids: CASSQVRWSGELFF. The CDR3 DNA, read in part, is TGTGCCAGCAGCCAAGTGCGGTGGTCCGGGGAG.

This clone was counted ten times or more. With the read ending 3 residues before the CDR3 end, the germline J gene is used to fill in that end. This chain uses TRBV28 with TRBJ2-1, with 13 positions matching TRBD2. The germline gives CDR1 MDHEN, CDR2 SYDVKM. The junction had 4 bases not matched to a gene; V was cut back by 6 bases and J by 2 bases. The CDR3 covers 16 residues. The CDR3 sequence: CASRITSGRAYNEQFF. The sequenced CDR3 bases are TGTGCCAGCAGAATTACTAGCGGGAGGGCCTACAATGAG.

This clone appeared many times. The read is 3 residues too short to cover the CDR3 end, so that end is filled in from the germline J gene. The chain is built from TRBV19 and TRBJ1-5; D possibly corresponds to TRBD1 (6 bases). Germline assignment: CDR1 LNHDA and CDR2 SQIVND (reference sequence). This CDR3 region has 15 residues. Trimming left V 4 bases short and J 4 bases short, with 14 bases between. The CDR3 sequence is CASSRAGVRNQPQHF. The covered CDR3 bases are TGTGCCAGTAGTAGAGCAGGGGTTCGGAATCAGCCC.

This clone was counted ten times or more. The CDR3 goes on 3 residues after the read ends, and that part is filled in from the germline J gene. The chain links TRBV6-2 or TRBV6-3 to TRBJ2-2; D remains unclear. CDR3 length equals 14 residues. Germline V gene sequence: CDR1 MNHEY, CDR2 SVGEGT. The germline V and J ends were trimmed by 8 bases and 1 base, with 11 bases remaining between them. The sequenced CDR3 bases are TGTGCCAGCCGACTGTTCGTGAACACCGGGGAG. Protein: CASRLFVNTGE. The entire CDR3 sequence reads CASRLFVNTGELFF.

This clone was counted at least ten times. The read comes to an end 3 residues before the CDR3 does, leaving the germline J gene to fill in the end. The V gene is TRBV5-5, the J gene TRBJ2-5; 7 nucleotides line up with TRBD2. The germline V gene encodes CDR1 SGHKS and CDR2 YYEKEE (reference sequence). With V trimmed by 6 bases and J by 5 bases, 7 bases remained unmatched. This CDR3 comprises 13 residues. The covered CDR3 bases are TGTGCCAGCATGGGGGGGGATGGGGAGACC. Residues: CASMGGDGET. The whole CDR3 sequence reads CASMGGDGETQYF.

This clone was picked up many times. With the read ending 3 residues before the CDR3 end, the germline J gene is used to fill in that end. The V call is TRBV27, the J call TRBJ2-7, with TRBD2 identical over 7 bases. CDR3 length: 16 amino acids. J gave up 0 bases and V 5 bases, and 10 bases lay outside the gene matches. Per germline, CDR1 MNHEY and CDR2 SMNVEV (reference sequence). Incomplete CDR3 DNA: TGTGCCAGCAGTATCTCGGGACTAAGTGACTCCTACGAG. It encodes CASSISGLSDSYE. The whole CDR3 sequence reads CASSISGLSDSYEQYF.

This clone was found many times. The CDR3 goes on 3 residues after the read ends, and that part is filled in from the germline J gene. The rearrangement joins TRBV20-1 to TRBJ2-3; possible D gene TRBD2, 6 bases. From germline, CDR1 is DFQATT and CDR2 SNEGSKA (reference sequence). The CDR3 has 14 residues. The V end lost 3 bases, the J end lost 1 base, and 11 bases lay between the germline ends. The sequenced CDR3 bases are TGCAGTGCTAGCATAGCGGCTGGCACAGATACG. Encoded protein: CSASIAAGTDT. The full CDR3 sequence reads CSASIAAGTDTQYF.

This clone was counted ten times or more. The CDR3 end falls 3 residues outside the read, so it is completed with the germline J gene. The chain combines TRBV4-1 with TRBJ2-1; D is ambiguous. There are 18 residues in the CDR3. Germline CDR1 reads MGHRA; CDR2 reads YSYEKL. V was trimmed by 2 bases and J by 1 base, leaving 18 bases between them. CDR3: CASSQQLQHGSSYNEQFF. The DNA read from the CDR3 is TGCGCCAGCAGCCAACAACTACAACACGGGTCATCCTACAATGAG.

Ten or more counts support this clone. The read ends 3 residues early relative to the CDR3; the germline J gene fills the gap. This chain joins TRBV10-3 and TRBJ2-7; 7 bases fit TRBD1. The J segment lost 5 bases and the V segment lost 6 bases, leaving 7 bases of the junction unmatched. The CDR3 is 13 residues long. Per germline, CDR1 ENHRY and CDR2 SYGVKD. The CDR3 DNA, read in part, is TGTGCCATCAGCGAAGACAGGGTCCACGAG. It is translated as CAISEDRVHE. The whole CDR3 reads CAISEDRVHEQYF.

This clone was picked up many times. The CDR3 end is not reached by the read, which stops 3 residues before it; the germline J gene fills it in. The chain joins TRBV5-1 to TRBJ2-7; 9 bases map to TRBD2. The CDR3 covers 14 residues. The V gene's germline CDR1 is SGHRS and CDR2 YFSETQ. The ends lost 4 bases at V and 0 bases at J; junction bases unmatched: 2. The CDR3 here is CASSQREASYEQYF. The DNA read from the CDR3 is TGCGCCAGCAGCCAGCGGGAGGCCTCCTACGAG. Variable domain in full (rest from reference TRBV5-1 and TRBJ2-7): KAGVTQTPRYLIKTRGQQVTLSCSPISGHRSVSWYQQTPGQGLQFLFEYFSETQRNKGNFPGRFSGRQFSNSRSEMNVSTLELGDSALYLCASSQREASYEQYFGPGTRLTVT.

This clone came up many times. From the germline J gene comes the end of the CDR3, since the read stops 3 residues before it. This sequence joins TRBV24-1 and TRBJ1-5, with D uncertain. Germline V gene lookup returns CDR1 KGHDR and CDR2 SFDVKD. V was trimmed by 3 bases and J by 4 bases, leaving 18 bases between them. The CDR3 extends over 17 amino acids. CDR3 protein: CATSDPGTERGNQPQHF. The CDR3 bases that were read are TGTGCCACCAGTGATCCAGGTACAGAGCGGGGAAATCAGCCC.

In its sample, this clone was seen many times. The read terminates 3 residues ahead of where the CDR3 ends, so the germline J gene completes it. The chain combines TRBV20-1 with TRBJ2-3; possibly TRBD2 for D (7 bases). This CDR3 has 17 residues. Germline loops: CDR1 DFQATT, CDR2 SNEGSKA (reference sequence). CDR3 sequence reads: CSIGGYGGTIPGDTQYF. The part of the CDR3 DNA that was read is TGCAGCATAGGGGGTTATGGGGGGACTATTCCGGGAGATACG.

This clone was recorded many times. The read gets to within 3 residues of the CDR3 end, and the germline J gene fills in the rest. This chain joins TRBV19 and TRBJ2-1; 7 bases map to TRBD2. The CDR3 loop spans 15 amino acids. Germline assignment: CDR1 LNHDA and CDR2 SQIVND (reference sequence). V was pared by 5 bases and J by 2 bases, with 6 bases of the junction left unmatched. The CDR3 bases that were read are TGTGCCAGTAGTCCCGGGACTACCGCCTACAATGAG. It codes for CASSPGTTAYNE. In full, the CDR3 is CASSPGTTAYNEQFF.